The next 26 T cell receptor beta chains were all read from a single sample in a study of T cell responses to AZD1222 COVID-19 vaccine. The assay was immunoSEQ multiplex PCR, and TCRdb's table has in-frame clones only and misses some. The sample has approximately 73,000 clones; nearly 85% are singletons. The sequencing used peripheral blood, collected on day 0 of AZD1222 vaccination. These receptors originate from an adult in good health.

The V and J genes are TRBV6-2 or TRBV6-3 and TRBJ2-7, with D possibly being TRBD1 or TRBD2 (5 bases each). Per germline, CDR1 MNHEY and CDR2 SVGEGT. V lost 5 bases, J lost 3 bases, and 14 bases lay in between. The length of the CDR3 is 14 residues. The DNA of the CDR3 is TGTGCCAGCAGTGTGGGACGGGGATTCTACGAGCAGTACTTC. Translating it yields CASSVGRGFYEQYF.

This clone was observed a few times. This rearrangement joins TRBV4-1 to TRBJ2-1; the match to TRBD1 covers 8 bases. Germline lookup yields CDR1 MGHRA and CDR2 YSYEKL. Trimming took 4 bases from V and 7 from J; bases not matched to a gene: 6. The CDR3 runs to 14 residues. Here the CDR3 reads CASSLDRVGNEQFF. The CDR3 DNA reads TGCGCCAGCAGCCTGGACAGGGTAGGGAATGAGCAGTTCTTC.

For the CDR3, the DNA is TGCGCCAGCAGTGTCGGGGTTGGGAATGAGCAGTTCTTC. This translates into CASSVGVGNEQFF. The V call is TRBV10-1, the J call TRBJ2-1; weak D call: TRBD2 (5 bases). V was pared by 4 bases and J by 7 bases, with 11 bases between. The CDR3 extends over 13 amino acids. Germline values: CDR1 WNHNN, CDR2 SYGVQD (reference sequence).

V is TRBV6-6 and J is TRBJ2-2, with D possibly being TRBD1 (5 bases). V lost 6 bases, J lost 3 bases, and 11 bases lay in between. Germline V gene data show CDR1 as MNHNY and CDR2 as SVGAGI (reference sequence). The CDR3 consists of 14 residues. The CDR3 spells CASRGPADTGELFF. CDR3 sequence (DNA): TGTGCCAGCAGGGGGCCCGCGGACACCGGGGAGCTGTTTTTT.

This chain connects TRBV5-5 to TRBJ2-7; tentative D call: TRBD2 (6 bases). CDR3 size: 15 residues. Germline loops: CDR1 SGHKS, CDR2 YYEKEE (reference sequence). V was clipped by 0 bases and J by 3 bases, with 13 bases between them. CDR3 residues: CASSLDIAEVYEQYF. CDR3 DNA sequence: TGTGCCAGCAGCTTGGATATAGCGGAGGTCTACGAGCAGTACTTC.

This chain uses TRBV15 with TRBJ2-4; the D gene is possibly TRBD2 (5 bases). With 0 bases removed from V and 9 bases from J, the gap between germline ends came to 18 bases. Germline CDR1 reads LNHNV; CDR2 reads YYDKDF (reference sequence). The CDR3 consists of 16 residues. CDR3: CATSRDGSGLVSIQYF. CDR3 nucleotides: TGTGCCACCAGCAGAGATGGGAGCGGCCTAGTGAGCATTCAGTACTTC. The full variable domain, rest sourced from reference TRBV15 and TRBJ2-4, is DAMVIQNPRYQVTQFGKPVTLSCSQTLNHNVMYWYQQKSSQAPKLLFHYYDKDFNNEADTPDNFQSRRPNTSFCFLDIRSPGLGDTAMYLCATSRDGSGLVSIQYFGAGTRLSVL.

The chain employs TRBV5-4 and TRBJ2-2; TRBD1 aligns across 7 bases. The CDR3 contains 13 residues. V was clipped by 5 bases and J by 7 bases; unmatched bases: 5. CDR1 SGHNT and CDR2 YYREEE come from the germline V gene (reference sequence). The CDR3 DNA is TGTGCCAGCAGTCGTGACAGGGACGGGGAGCTGTTTTTT. Protein product: CASSRDRDGELFF.

This clone showed up just a few times. This chain connects TRBV7-2 to TRBJ2-3; the match to TRBD2 covers 7 bases. CDR3 length: 18 residues. The J segment lost 1 base and the V segment lost 4 bases, leaving 14 bases of the junction unmatched. Germline V CDR1 and CDR2: SGHTA, FQGNSA. The CDR3 DNA reads as TGTGCCAGCAGCTCAAGTGCTGACCGCGGGGGTGGCACAGATACGCAGTATTTT. Translating it yields CASSSSADRGGGTDTQYF. Full variable domain (outside the CDR3, taken from reference TRBV7-2 and TRBJ2-3): GAGVSQSPSNKVTEKGKDVELRCDPISGHTALYWYRQSLGQGLEFLIYFQGNSAPDKSGLPSDRFSAERTGGSVSTLTIQRTQQEDSAVYLCASSSSADRGGGTDTQYFGPGTRLTVL.

This clone was seen once. This sequence joins TRBV7-2 and TRBJ2-3; D may be TRBD2 (5 bases). Trimming pared 0 bases from V and 6 bases from J, leaving 10 bases between. In germline, CDR1 is SGHTA, CDR2 FQGNSA. CDR3 length: 14 residues. CDR3 DNA: TGTGCCAGCAGCTTAGCGGGGAGCGAGGATACGCAGTATTTT. Its protein product is CASSLAGSEDTQYF.

In this sample, this clone turned up many times. CDR3 DNA: TGCGCCAGCAGTGAGTCGAGTAGCGGGGTGGATGAGCAGTTCTTC. The encoded protein is CASSESSSGVDEQFF. This chain links TRBV10-1 with TRBJ2-1; the match to TRBD2 covers 8 bases. This CDR3 is 15 amino acids long. Germline loops: CDR1 WNHNN, CDR2 SYGVQD (reference sequence). The J segment lost 8 bases and the V segment lost 0 bases, leaving 6 bases of the junction unmatched.

This clone was detected once. This chain connects TRBV7-9 to TRBJ1-2; tentatively, D is TRBD1 (6 bases). V was clipped by 4 bases and J by 0 bases, with 12 bases between them. Germline V gives CDR1 SEHNR, CDR2 FQNEAQ (reference sequence). The CDR3 contains 15 residues. CDR3 sequence reads: CASSSGNRANYGYTF. The CDR3, as DNA: TGTGCCAGCAGCTCAGGGAACAGGGCTAACTATGGCTACACCTTC.

This clone occurred once. The J gene is TRBJ2-7, the V gene TRBV7-9, with D perhaps TRBD2 (6 bases). This CDR3 is built from 12 residues. Germline values: CDR1 SEHNR, CDR2 FQNEAQ (reference sequence). Trimming left V 7 bases short and J 2 bases short, with 9 bases between. The CDR3 sequence is CASIGGPYEQYF. The CDR3 coding sequence is TGTGCCAGCATCGGAGGGCCCTACGAGCAGTACTTC.

The V call is TRBV7-2, the J call TRBJ2-7; D gene ambiguous. V lost 5 bases, J lost 4 bases, and 12 bases lay in between. The CDR3 has 13 amino acids. Germline V lookup: CDR1 SGHTA, CDR2 FQGNSA. Here the CDR3 reads CASSPNVGYEQYF. CDR3 nucleotides: TGTGCCAGCAGCCCAAACGTGGGTTACGAGCAGTACTTC.

This chain links TRBV5-1 with TRBJ1-2; possibly TRBD1 for D (6 bases). Trimming took off 4 bases at V and 4 bases at J, with 14 bases between the two ends. The CDR3 is 14 residues long. Germline values: CDR1 SGHRS, CDR2 YFSETQ. The CDR3 protein is CASSDQGGGYGYTF. DNA for the CDR3: TGCGCCAGCAGCGACCAGGGAGGGGGCTATGGCTACACCTTC.

This chain links TRBV7-3 with TRBJ2-1; unclear D gene. CDR1 is SGHTA and CDR2 is FQGTGA in the germline V gene. The CDR3 has 18 amino acids. V lost 5 bases, J lost 4 bases, and 24 bases lay in between. DNA for the CDR3: TGTGCCAGCAGCCCCACTTTGGGCACAACGCCCCTGTACAATGAGCAGTTCTTC. It is translated as CASSPTLGTTPLYNEQFF.

V gene TRBV6-2 or TRBV6-3 combines with J gene TRBJ2-4; TRBD1 aligns across 8 bases. The CDR3 runs to 16 residues. V dropped 6 bases and J dropped 0; count of bases not matched to a gene: 7. Per germline, CDR1 MNHEY and CDR2 SVGEGT. CDR3: CASSKPGGIAKNIQYF. CDR3 coding DNA: TGTGCCAGCAGCAAGCCAGGGGGCATAGCCAAAAACATTCAGTACTTC.

V and J are TRBV14 and TRBJ2-7, with a weak D call TRBD2 (6 bases). The germline CDR1 and CDR2 sequences are SGHDN and FVKESK. V gave up 4 bases and J gave up 5 bases, with 12 bases separating them. The CDR3 is 13 amino acids. In DNA, the CDR3 is TGTGCCAGCAGCCTCTCCGCGGGGCACGAGCAGTACTTC. Protein sequence: CASSLSAGHEQYF.

This chain uses TRBV9 with TRBJ1-3; D remains ambiguous. V shed 0 bases and J shed 0 bases, with 7 bases lying between them. CDR1 SGDLS and CDR2 YYNGEE come from the germline V gene. The length of the CDR3 is 15 residues. The CDR3 region is CASSVAPSSGNTIYF. CDR3 bases: TGTGCCAGCAGCGTAGCACCGTCCTCTGGAAACACCATATATTTT.

The chain joins TRBV18 to TRBJ2-5; D is unclear. Per germline, CDR1 KGHSH and CDR2 LQKENI. Trimming stripped 1 base from V and 5 bases from J, with 14 bases between. This CDR3 is 15 amino acids long. CDR3 sequence (DNA): TGTGCCAGCTCACCACTGTCGCCACGTGGGGAGACCCAGTACTTC. It is translated as CASSPLSPRGETQYF.

This clone has just one count. The chain combines TRBV11-3 with TRBJ2-2; D may match TRBD1 or TRBD2 (5 bases each). V shed 3 bases and J shed 2 bases, with 7 bases lying between them. The CDR3 consists of 14 residues. Germline V gene data show CDR1 as SGHNT and CDR2 as YENEEA. CDR3 sequence reads: CASSFGTNTGELFF. The DNA of the CDR3 is TGTGCCAGCAGCTTCGGGACCAACACCGGGGAGCTGTTTTTT.

The rearrangement joins TRBV6-5 to TRBJ1-1; 7 bases agree with TRBD1. The germline CDR1 and CDR2 sequences are MNHEY and SVGAGI. After removal of 5 bases from V and 6 bases from J, the junction contained 12 bases not matched to a gene. This CDR3 has 15 residues. CDR3 in amino acids: CASSPGTVKVAEAFF. The CDR3 DNA follows: TGTGCCAGCAGTCCCGGGACAGTTAAAGTAGCTGAAGCTTTCTTT.

The chain is built from TRBV28 and TRBJ1-3; a possible D gene is TRBD1 (5 bases). The V and J ends lost 5 bases and 16 bases respectively, with 18 bases between them. The CDR3 extends over 12 amino acids. The germline V gene encodes CDR1 MDHEN and CDR2 SYDVKM. CDR3 protein: CASSPADKASYF. The CDR3 coding sequence is TGTGCCAGCAGTCCAGCGGACAAGGCTTCGTATTTT. Full variable domain (outside the CDR3, taken from reference TRBV28 and TRBJ1-3): DVKVTQSSRYLVKRTGEKVFLECVQDMDHENMFWYRQDPGLGLRLIYFSYDVKMKEKGDIPEGYSVSREKKERFSLILESASTNQTSMYLCASSPADKASYFGEGSWLTVV.

This chain uses TRBV2 with TRBJ1-6; D may be TRBD1 (5 bases). Trimming left V 9 bases short and J 5 bases short, with 8 bases between. The CDR3 runs to 12 residues. Per the germline V gene, CDR1 is SNHLY and CDR2 is FYNNEI. The CDR3 loop reads CARGRHNSPLHF. The DNA of the CDR3 is TGTGCCAGGGGACGGCATAATTCACCCCTCCACTTT.

The chain recombines TRBV30 with TRBJ2-1, with D unresolved. Germline V gene sequence: CDR1 GTSNPN, CDR2 SVGIG (reference sequence). V was clipped by 0 bases and J by 4 bases, with 10 bases between them. The CDR3 extends over 14 amino acids. DNA for the CDR3: TGTGCCTGGAGTGTACCCCCGACTTACAATGAGCAGTTCTTC. Protein product: CAWSVPPTYNEQFF.

The J gene is TRBJ2-1, the V gene TRBV4-1, with 12 nucleotides matching TRBD2. The CDR3 runs to 18 residues. V was clipped by 1 base and J by 5 bases; unmatched bases: 9. Germline CDR1 reads MGHRA; CDR2 reads YSYEKL. The chain's CDR3 is CASSQATSGSRLNNEQFF. The CDR3 DNA sequence: TGCGCCAGCAGCCAAGCGACTAGCGGGAGCCGGTTGAACAATGAGCAGTTCTTC.

The genes are TRBV5-3 and TRBJ1-1; 7 nucleotides line up with TRBD1. TRBV5-3 is known as an ORF, though its function is uncertain. Germline trimming cut 3 bases from V and 0 bases from J; bases unmatched to any gene: 5. CDR3 size: 15 residues. The CDR3: CARSYGQALNTEAFF. In DNA, the CDR3 is TGTGCCAGAAGCTACGGACAGGCTCTGAACACTGAAGCTTTCTTT.